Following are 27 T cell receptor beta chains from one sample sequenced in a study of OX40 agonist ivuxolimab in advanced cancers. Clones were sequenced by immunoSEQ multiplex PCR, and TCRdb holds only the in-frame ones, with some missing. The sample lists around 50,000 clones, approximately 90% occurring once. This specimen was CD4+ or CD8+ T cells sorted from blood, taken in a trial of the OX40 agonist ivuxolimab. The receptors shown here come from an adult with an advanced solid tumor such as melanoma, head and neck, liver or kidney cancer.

The CDR3 sequence: CASSLGQMNTGELFF. The DNA of the CDR3 is TGTGCCAGCAGCTTGGGCCAGATGAACACCGGGGAGCTGTTTTTT. The chain joins TRBV7-3 to TRBJ2-2; D gene uncertain. V lost 3 bases and J 1 base, leaving 9 bases between the germline ends. This CDR3 spans 15 amino acids. Germline V gives CDR1 SGHTA, CDR2 FQGTGA.

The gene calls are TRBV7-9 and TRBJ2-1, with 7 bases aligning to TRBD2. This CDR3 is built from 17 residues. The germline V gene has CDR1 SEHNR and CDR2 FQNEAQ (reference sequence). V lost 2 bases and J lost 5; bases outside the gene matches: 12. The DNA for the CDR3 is TGTGCCAGCAGCTTACTTGGGGCGGGAGCAGGGAACAATGAGCAGTTCTTC. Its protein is CASSLLGAGAGNNEQFF.

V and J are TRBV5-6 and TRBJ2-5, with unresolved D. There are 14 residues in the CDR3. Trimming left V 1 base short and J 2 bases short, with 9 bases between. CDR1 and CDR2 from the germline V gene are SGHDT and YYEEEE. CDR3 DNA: TGTGCCAGCAGCTTGATCGCAGGTCAAGAGACCCAGTACTTC. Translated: CASSLIAGQETQYF.

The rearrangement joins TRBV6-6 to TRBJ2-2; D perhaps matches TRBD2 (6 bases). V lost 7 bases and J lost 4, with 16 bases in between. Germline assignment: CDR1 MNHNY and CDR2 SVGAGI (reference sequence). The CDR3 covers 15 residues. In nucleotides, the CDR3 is TGTGCCAGCAACAAACCGGGACTCCGCACCGGGGAGCTGTTTTTT. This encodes CASNKPGLRTGELFF.

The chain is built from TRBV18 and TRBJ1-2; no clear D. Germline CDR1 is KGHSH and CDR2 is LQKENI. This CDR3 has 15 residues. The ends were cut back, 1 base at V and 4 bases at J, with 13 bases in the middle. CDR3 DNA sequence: TGTGCCAGCTCACCACAACCATTAAGTACCTATGGCTACACCTTC. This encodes CASSPQPLSTYGYTF.

The CDR3 sequence is CASSVTTDTQYF. The CDR3 DNA is TGTGCCAGCAGCGTTACCACAGATACGCAGTATTTT. The gene calls are TRBV9 and TRBJ2-3; no clear D. This CDR3 comprises 12 residues. Germline assignment: CDR1 SGDLS and CDR2 YYNGEE. Trimming cost V 2 bases and J 2 bases, with 3 bases left between them.

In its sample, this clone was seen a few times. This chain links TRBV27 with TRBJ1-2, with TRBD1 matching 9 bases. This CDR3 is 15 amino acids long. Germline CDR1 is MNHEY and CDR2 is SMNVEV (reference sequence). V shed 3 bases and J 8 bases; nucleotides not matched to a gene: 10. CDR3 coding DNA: TGTGCCAGCAGTTTCTGGCCGGACAGGGGACGGGGCTACACCTTC. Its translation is CASSFWPDRGRGYTF.

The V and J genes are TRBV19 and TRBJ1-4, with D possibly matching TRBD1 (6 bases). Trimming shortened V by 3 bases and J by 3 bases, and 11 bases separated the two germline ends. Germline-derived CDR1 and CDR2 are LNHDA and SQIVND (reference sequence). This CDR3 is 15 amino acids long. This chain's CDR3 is CASSISGAANEKLFF. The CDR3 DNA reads TGTGCCAGTAGTATCTCGGGGGCGGCTAATGAAAAACTGTTTTTT. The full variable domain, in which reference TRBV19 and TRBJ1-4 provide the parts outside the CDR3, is DGGITQSPKYLFRKEGQNVTLSCEQNLNHDAMYWYRQDPGQGLRLIYYSQIVNDFQKGDIAEGYSVSREKKESFPLTVTSAQKNPTAFYLCASSISGAANEKLFFGSGTQLSVL.

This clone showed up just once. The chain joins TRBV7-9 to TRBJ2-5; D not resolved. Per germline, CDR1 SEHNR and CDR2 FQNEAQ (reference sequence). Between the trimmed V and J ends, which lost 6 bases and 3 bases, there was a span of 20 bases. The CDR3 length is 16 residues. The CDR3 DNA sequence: TGTGCCAGCAGTTTTATATTAGACGCTTTTAAAGAGACCCAGTACTTC. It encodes CASSFILDAFKETQYF.

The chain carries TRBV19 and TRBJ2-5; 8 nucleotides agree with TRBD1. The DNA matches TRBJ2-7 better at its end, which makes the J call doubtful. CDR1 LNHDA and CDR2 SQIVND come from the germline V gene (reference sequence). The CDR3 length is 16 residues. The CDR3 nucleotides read TGTGCCAGTAGTATAGTAGCTCACGGACAGGGCTACGAGCAGTACTTC. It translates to CASSIVAHGQGYEQYF.

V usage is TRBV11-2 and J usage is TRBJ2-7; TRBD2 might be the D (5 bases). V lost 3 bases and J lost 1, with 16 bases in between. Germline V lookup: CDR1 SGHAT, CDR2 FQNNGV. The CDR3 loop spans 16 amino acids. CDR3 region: CASSFRGTLSSYEQYF. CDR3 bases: TGTGCCAGCAGCTTTCGGGGAACGTTGTCTTCCTACGAGCAGTACTTC.

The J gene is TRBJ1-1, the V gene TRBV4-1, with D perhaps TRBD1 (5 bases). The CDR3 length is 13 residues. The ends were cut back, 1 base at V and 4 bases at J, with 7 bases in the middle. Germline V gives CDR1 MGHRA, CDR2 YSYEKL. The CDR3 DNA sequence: TGCGCCAGCAGCCAAGTTAGGGGCACTGAAGCTTTCTTT. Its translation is CASSQVRGTEAFF.

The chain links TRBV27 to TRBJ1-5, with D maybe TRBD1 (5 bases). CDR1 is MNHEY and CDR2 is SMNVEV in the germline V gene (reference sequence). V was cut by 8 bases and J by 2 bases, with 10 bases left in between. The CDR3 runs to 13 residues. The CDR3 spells CASRGTGNQPQHF. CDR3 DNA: TGTGCCAGCCGCGGGACCGGCAATCAGCCCCAGCATTTT.

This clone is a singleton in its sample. The CDR3 protein is CASSYSIAGVNNEQFF. The CDR3 coding sequence is TGTGCCAGCAGTTACTCGATCGCGGGGGTAAACAATGAGCAGTTCTTC. V is TRBV6-6 and J is TRBJ2-1; 7 bases fit TRBD2. CDR1 and CDR2 (germline): MNHNY, SVGAGI (reference sequence). The length of the CDR3 is 16 residues. The trim removed 0 bases at V and 5 bases at J, leaving 7 bases unmatched.

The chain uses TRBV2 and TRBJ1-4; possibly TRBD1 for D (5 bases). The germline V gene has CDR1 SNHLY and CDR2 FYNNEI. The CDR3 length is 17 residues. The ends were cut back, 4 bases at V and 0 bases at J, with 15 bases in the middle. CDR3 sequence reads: CASSGSLDSATNEKLFF. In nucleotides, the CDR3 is TGTGCCAGCAGTGGGTCCTTAGACAGTGCAACTAATGAAAAACTGTTTTTT. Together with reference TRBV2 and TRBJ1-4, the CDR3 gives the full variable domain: EPEVTQTPSHQVTQMGQEVILRCVPISNHLYFYWYRQILGQKVEFLVSFYNNEISEKSEIFDDQFSVERPDGSNFTLKIRSTKLEDSAMYFCASSGSLDSATNEKLFFGSGTQLSVL.

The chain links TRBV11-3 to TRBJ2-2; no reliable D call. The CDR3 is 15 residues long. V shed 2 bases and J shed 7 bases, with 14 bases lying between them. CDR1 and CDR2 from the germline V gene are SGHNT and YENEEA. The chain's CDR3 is CASSLSLAAGGELFF. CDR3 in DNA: TGTGCCAGCAGCTTATCTCTCGCCGCAGGCGGGGAGCTGTTTTTT.

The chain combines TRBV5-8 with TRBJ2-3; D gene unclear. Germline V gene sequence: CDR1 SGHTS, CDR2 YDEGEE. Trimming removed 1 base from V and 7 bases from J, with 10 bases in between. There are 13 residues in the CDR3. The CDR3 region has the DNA TGTGCCAGCAGCTTGCCCCCGGGCAATACGCAGTATTTT. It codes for CASSLPPGNTQYF.

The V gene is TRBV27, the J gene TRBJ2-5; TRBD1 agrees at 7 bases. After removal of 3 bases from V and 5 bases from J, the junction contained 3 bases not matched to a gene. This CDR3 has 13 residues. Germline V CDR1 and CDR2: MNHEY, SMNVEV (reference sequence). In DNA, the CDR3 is TGTGCCAGCAGTTTTAGAGGGGGCGAGACCCAGTACTTC. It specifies CASSFRGGETQYF.

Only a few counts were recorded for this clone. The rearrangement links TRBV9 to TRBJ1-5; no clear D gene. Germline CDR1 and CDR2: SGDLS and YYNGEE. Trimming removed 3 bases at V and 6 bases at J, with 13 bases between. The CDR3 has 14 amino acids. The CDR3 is CASSASVGLQPQHF. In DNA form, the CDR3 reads TGTGCCAGCAGCGCATCCGTTGGTCTTCAGCCCCAGCATTTT. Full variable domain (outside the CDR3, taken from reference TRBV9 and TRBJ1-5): DSGVTQTPKHLITATGQRVTLRCSPRSGDLSVYWYQQSLDQGLQFLIQYYNGEERAKGNILERFSAQQFPDLHSELNLSSLELGDSALYFCASSASVGLQPQHFGDGTRLSIL.

The CDR3 DNA reads TGTGCCAGCAGCTTTCCTAGCGGGAGGGCCTACGAGCAGTACTTC. It translates to CASSFPSGRAYEQYF. This chain links TRBV12-1 with TRBJ2-7; the table's D call, TRBD2, was not checked against the DNA. TRBV12-1 is assigned pseudogene status. The CDR3 has 15 amino acids.

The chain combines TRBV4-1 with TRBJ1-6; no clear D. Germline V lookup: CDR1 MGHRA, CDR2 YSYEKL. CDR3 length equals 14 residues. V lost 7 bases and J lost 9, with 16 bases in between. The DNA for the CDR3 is TGCGCCAGCACCTGGAGGATCGGCTTTTCACCCCTCCACTTT. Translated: CASTWRIGFSPLHF.

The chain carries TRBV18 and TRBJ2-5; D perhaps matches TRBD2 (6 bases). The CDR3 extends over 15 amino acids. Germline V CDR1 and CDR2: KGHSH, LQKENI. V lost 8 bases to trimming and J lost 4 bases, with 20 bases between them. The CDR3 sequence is CASAHRRGRLETQYF. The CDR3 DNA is TGTGCCAGCGCACATAGGCGGGGACGGTTAGAGACCCAGTACTTC.

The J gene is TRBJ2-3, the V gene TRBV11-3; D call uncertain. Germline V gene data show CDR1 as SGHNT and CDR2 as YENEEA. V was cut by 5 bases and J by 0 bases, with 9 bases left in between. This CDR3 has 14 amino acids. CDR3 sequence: CASSKGPSTDTQYF. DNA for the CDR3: TGTGCCAGCAGCAAGGGCCCTAGCACAGATACGCAGTATTTT.

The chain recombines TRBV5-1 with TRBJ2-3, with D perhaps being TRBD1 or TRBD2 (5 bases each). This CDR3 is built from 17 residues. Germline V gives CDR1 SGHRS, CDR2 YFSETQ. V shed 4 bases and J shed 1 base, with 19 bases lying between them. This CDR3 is CASSQGLGDPGTDTQYF. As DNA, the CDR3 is TGCGCCAGCAGCCAAGGCCTAGGGGACCCAGGCACAGATACGCAGTATTTT.

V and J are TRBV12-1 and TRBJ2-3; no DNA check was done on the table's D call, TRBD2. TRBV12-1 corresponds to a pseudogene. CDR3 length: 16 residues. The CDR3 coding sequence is TGTGCCAGCAGCCCCTCGTTCCTAGCGGGAGCAGATACGCAGTATTTT. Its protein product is CASSPSFLAGADTQYF.

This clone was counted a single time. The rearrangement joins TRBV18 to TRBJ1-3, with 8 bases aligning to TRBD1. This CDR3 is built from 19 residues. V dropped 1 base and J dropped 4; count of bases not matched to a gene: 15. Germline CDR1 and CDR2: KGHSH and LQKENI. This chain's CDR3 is CASSPLRLTGASLGNTIYF. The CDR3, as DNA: TGTGCCAGCTCACCACTTCGCCTGACAGGGGCGTCTCTAGGAAACACCATATATTTT.

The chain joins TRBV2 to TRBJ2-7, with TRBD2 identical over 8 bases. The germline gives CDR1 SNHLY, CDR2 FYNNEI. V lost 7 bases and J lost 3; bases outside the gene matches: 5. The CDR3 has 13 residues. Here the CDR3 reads CASIKRGSYEQYF. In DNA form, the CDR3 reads TGTGCCAGCATCAAGCGGGGGAGCTACGAGCAGTACTTC.